The 6 T cell receptor beta chains below come from one sample, sequenced in a study of blood T cell repertoires in COVID-19. Here immunoSEQ multiplex PCR was the method, and the copy in TCRdb shows in-frame clones only, minus some. The repertoire holds 100,000 or so clones, approximately 80% seen once, with approximately 10% in the top ten. The sequenced material came from peripheral blood. These receptors all come from a woman in her 70s with acute or convalescent COVID-19.

The chain is built from TRBV18 and TRBJ1-4, with a weak D call TRBD1 (6 bases). This CDR3 region has 12 residues. The V and J ends lost 3 bases and 8 bases respectively, with 7 bases between them. From germline, CDR1 is KGHSH and CDR2 LQKENI. CDR3 region: CASSPQGEKLFF. The CDR3 DNA follows: TGTGCCAGCTCACCGCAGGGGGAAAAACTGTTTTTT.

This clone was detected once. The chain uses TRBV7-2 and TRBJ1-3; tentatively, D is TRBD1 (5 bases). Deletions cut 3 bases from V and 1 base from J, with 10 bases between. The CDR3 sequence is 15 residues long. The germline V gene encodes CDR1 SGHTA and CDR2 FQGNSA. CDR3 bases: TGTGCCAGCAGCTTGCCGGGACTATCTGGAAACACCATATATTTT. Translation gives CASSLPGLSGNTIYF. Full variable domain (remainder filled in from reference TRBV7-2 and TRBJ1-3): GAGVSQSPSNKVTEKGKDVELRCDPISGHTALYWYRQSLGQGLEFLIYFQGNSAPDKSGLPSDRFSAERTGGSVSTLTIQRTQQEDSAVYLCASSLPGLSGNTIYFGEGSWLTVV.

The chain carries TRBV12-5 and TRBJ2-3, with 11 bases lining up with TRBD2. Germline CDR1 reads LGHNT; CDR2 reads FRNRAP. V trimming: 0 bases; J trimming: 4 bases; junction bases outside the gene matches: 6. The CDR3 sequence is 17 residues long. CDR3 loop: CASGLVQVAGGPDTQYF. The CDR3 DNA reads TGTGCTAGTGGTTTGGTACAAGTAGCGGGGGGGCCAGATACGCAGTATTTT.

This rearrangement joins TRBV19 to TRBJ2-2; D might be TRBD2 (6 bases). The CDR3 sequence is 15 residues long. V lost 3 bases to trimming and J lost 5 bases, with 13 bases between them. CDR1 is LNHDA, CDR2 SQIVND, per germline (reference sequence). The CDR3 coding sequence is TGTGCCAGTAGTATCAGACTAGGGGAGACCGGGGAGCTGTTTTTT. Translation: CASSIRLGETGELFF.

The rearrangement joins TRBV30 to TRBJ2-3; D might be TRBD1 (6 bases). Trimming removed 2 bases from V and 7 bases from J, with 10 bases in between. The CDR3 extends over 12 amino acids. Germline-derived CDR1 and CDR2 are GTSNPN and SVGIG (reference sequence). CDR3 region: CAWSLDSYTQYF. DNA for the CDR3: TGTGCCTGGAGTTTGGACAGTTATACGCAGTATTTT.

This rearrangement joins TRBV10-3 to TRBJ2-7, with D possibly matching TRBD1 (6 bases). Germline CDR1 and CDR2: ENHRY and SYGVKD. This CDR3 has 17 residues. Trimming stripped 0 bases from V and 1 base from J, with 16 bases between. For the CDR3, the DNA is TGTGCCATCAGTGAGTCGAAGACAGGAGTAGAGTCCTACGAGCAGTACTTC. Encoded protein: CAISESKTGVESYEQYF.